The source of this T cell receptor (beta chain) is a study of T cell changes during pregnancy in multiple sclerosis. The V end was cut by 4 bases, the J end by 0 bases, with 14 bases between. This CDR3 has 16 amino acids. Germline loops: CDR1 SGHDT, CDR2 YYEEEE. Libraries were prepared by immunoSEQ multiplex PCR; TCRdb keeps only in-frame clonotypes and omits some of them. The data show over 20,000 clones, with over 75% seen just once and 7.6% held by the top ten. This TCR was recovered from a female donor with multiple sclerosis, enrolled in a pregnancy study. The V call is TRBV5-6, the J call TRBJ1-3, with D possibly TRBD1 on 5 matching bases. Sequences were derived from CD8+ T cells from peripheral blood mononuclear cells, sampled before pregnancy. CDR3 nucleotides: TGTGCCAGCAGCCCGGGGGAGGGCCGCTCTGGAAACACCATATATTTT. Translated: CASSPGEGRSGNTIYF.